This T cell receptor beta chain was profiled in a study of T cell responses to AZD1222 COVID-19 vaccine (dated by TCRdb to about 2021). Looking at the study overall: Because spike-specific TCR depth and breadth did not differ between the two schedules, AZD1222 recipients who got a second dose at roughly 4 weeks were pooled with those who got a second dose at roughly 12 weeks. Enrollment into the trials was organized by age into subgroups of 18-55, 56-69 and 70-plus years, and those subgroups contained 148, 28 and 57 TCR-sequenced participants, respectively. TCR sequencing was performed for about 250 trial participants, of whom approximately 200 were given two doses of AZD1222 and some 26 were given two doses of MenACWY control vaccine.

The junction carries 14 bases between V and J, which are trimmed by 4 bases and 0 bases respectively. Per the germline V gene, SGHTS is the CDR1 and YDEGEE is the CDR2. The CDR3 numbers 17 residues from cysteine through phenylalanine. The CDR3 DNA has 51 bases and is translated from base 1. This specimen's time point label, per the study, means: baseline before first vaccination. Vaccinee samples came from UK trials COV001 and COV002, including a single-blind randomized controlled phase 2/3 trial of AZD1222 (ChAdOx1 nCoV-19) in healthy adults. Trial participant PBMC samples were collected at day 0 and day 28 after the second dose for TCRbeta chain sequencing. The CDR3 regions of human TCRbeta chains were analyzed by immunosequencing. In the authors' own workflow: TCRs in the repertoires were compared against a reference library of SARS-CoV-2-specific TCRs that had been generated with the MIRA antigen-specificity platform. Breadth was defined as the fraction of unique TCRs that were SARS-CoV-2-associated, and depth was defined as the fraction of total T cells that were SARS-CoV-2-associated. Using the MIRA data, each spike-specific TCR was mapped to the spike region that the TCR reacts to and placed in a CD4 or CD8 class. Log10-transformed breadth and depth values were compared by one-way ANOVA with Sidak's multiple comparisons tests. The clones in this table, taken by TCRdb from immuneACCESS, are in-frame only. Not every clone is retained; where verified, under half of the shortfall comes from an unresolved V gene, and the cause of the rest is unknown. The V and J calls and clone size were taken over from that table, and D and trimming were inferred from the DNA. The sample yields 200,000 to 300,000 clones; 90% to 95% were counted once. The biggest ten clones account for roughly 0.5% of the sample.

A note on this clone: This clone's antigen is unknown. No base quality information exists; no much larger clone differs at one position.

General findings and caveats noted by the study authors: After two AZD1222 doses, both the breadth and the depth of spike-specific TCRs were significantly higher than at day 0 and than in MenACWY recipients. Conclusions about previously exposed vaccinees are limited, since just six AZD1222 recipients were seropositive for SARS-CoV-2 at baseline. Reportedly, almost half of the unique spike-specific TCRs recognized epitopes lying outside the regions that are mutated in the B.1.351 and B.1.1.7 variants. Participants were mostly white British, with more females than males. The authors suggested clonal diversity may have been underestimated. Because no day 14 peak-response samples were available, the repertoires could be characterized only after the peak T cell response. The whole spike protein was spanned by vaccine-associated CD4 TCRs, and dominant responses were seen in regions 160-218 and 743-854. The 56-69-year group was small, and its depth increase did not reach significance, likely because of low power.

This sequence originates from an adult in good health. The specimen comprised peripheral blood, sampled on day 0 of AZD1222 vaccination. This chain is built from TRBV5-8 and TRBJ2-6, with an unclear D gene assignment. Here is the DNA: TGTGCCAGCAGCCCCAAAGAACTTGACTCTGGGGCCAACGTCCTGACTTTC. Its protein reads: CASSPKELDSGANVLTF.